These T cell receptor beta chains were read from a single sample in a study of beta chain features in type 1 diabetes. The table came from immunoSEQ multiplex PCR; TCRdb's copy has only in-frame clones and leaves some out. The profile covers some 410,000 clones, with roughly 14% appearing a single time and about 0.04% taken by the ten largest. The sample consisted of naive CD4+ T cells from blood. The receptors were gathered from a man aged 25 to 45 in good health. The CDR3 runs from the conserved cysteine through the conserved F or W. A D gene is named only where the DNA matches it firmly. The size of a clone is reported for some rows only, either as once, few or many, or as a class for expanded clones.

size,D,V,J,CDR3,DNA
few,TRBD1,TRBV27,TRBJ1-6,CASNRQGENSPLHF,TGTGCCAGCAATAGGCAGGGGGAGAATTCACCCCTCCACTTT
few,TRBD1,TRBV25-1,TRBJ1-2,CASSDTGQGFYGYTF,TGTGCCAGCAGTGACACGGGACAGGGGTTTTATGGCTACACCTTC
NA,NA,TRBV4-1,TRBJ2-5,CASSHRKDSPQETQYF,TGCGCCAGCAGCCACAGGAAAGACTCACCCCAAGAGACCCAGTACTTC
NA,NA,TRBV7-9,TRBJ2-1,CASSFPGRNEQFF,TGTGCCAGCAGCTTTCCCGGGCGAAATGAGCAGTTCTTC
NA,TRBD2,TRBV4-1,TRBJ2-5,CASSLAGVGQETQYF,TGCGCCAGCAGCCTAGCGGGAGTGGGGCAAGAGACCCAGTACTTC
NA,NA,TRBV6-5,TRBJ2-1,CASSFPDQNEQFF,TGTGCCAGCAGTTTCCCGGACCAAAATGAGCAGTTCTTC
few,TRBD2,TRBV30,TRBJ2-1,CAWSVRLAGGGNEQFF,TGTGCCTGGAGTGTACGGCTAGCGGGAGGAGGCAATGAGCAGTTCTTC
few,NA,TRBV14,TRBJ2-1,CASNHERLGGEQFF,TGTGCCAGCAATCATGAAAGACTGGGCGGTGAGCAGTTCTTC
NA,NA,TRBV6-1,TRBJ2-3,CASSDGWRPTDTQYF,TGTGCCAGCAGTGATGGGTGGCGGCCCACAGATACGCAGTATTTT
NA,NA,TRBV19,TRBJ2-5,CASSIVGKGETQYF,TGTGCCAGTAGTATAGTCGGAAAGGGGGAGACCCAGTACTTC
NA,NA,TRBV30,TRBJ2-4,CAWSIDRIEVAKNIQYF,TGTGCCTGGAGTATAGACCGGATCGAGGTAGCCAAAAACATTCAGTACTTC
few,TRBD1,TRBV29-1,TRBJ2-1,CSLDREGNNEQFF,TGCAGCCTTGACAGGGAAGGTAACAATGAGCAGTTCTTC
NA,NA,TRBV7-9,TRBJ2-3,CASSLGSPGIDTQYF,TGTGCCAGCAGCCTGGGATCCCCTGGGATAGATACGCAGTATTTT
many,NA,TRBV10-3,TRBJ2-3,CAISEMDTDTQYF,TGTGCCATCAGTGAGATGGACACAGATACGCAGTATTTT
few,NA,TRBV7-2,TRBJ1-1,CAAGEVFEAFF,TGTGCCGCCGGGGAGGTGTTTGAAGCTTTCTTT
few,NA,TRBV29-1,TRBJ2-3,CSVAVRSTDTQYF,TGCAGCGTTGCGGTCAGGAGTACAGATACGCAGTATTTT
few,NA,TRBV19,TRBJ1-1,CASSIILVGTEAFF,TGTGCCAGTAGTATCATCCTGGTGGGCACTGAAGCTTTCTTT
few,NA,TRBV9,TRBJ2-4,CASSRPDWDIQYF,TGTGCCAGTAGCCGTCCGGATTGGGACATTCAGTACTTC
few,TRBD2,TRBV5-4,TRBJ2-2,CASSLPLAGDIGELFF,TGTGCCAGCAGCTTGCCGCTAGCGGGAGACATCGGGGAGCTGTTTTTT
NA,NA,TRBV29-1,TRBJ2-2,CSARLGVSTGELFF,TGCAGCGCCCGGCTTGGGGTATCCACCGGGGAGCTGTTTTTT
NA,NA,TRBV5-1,TRBJ2-3,CASSLGGESTDTQYF,TGCGCCAGCAGCTTAGGCGGGGAAAGCACAGATACGCAGTATTTT
few,NA,TRBV12-2,TRBJ2-4,CASRLYAETEAKNIQYF,TGTGCAAGTCGCTTATATGCCGAAACCGAGGCCAAAAACATTCAGTACTTC
NA,TRBD1,TRBV9,TRBJ2-1,CASSVRGDSSYNEQFF,TGTGCCAGCAGCGTCCGAGGGGACAGCTCCTACAATGAGCAGTTCTTC